Below are 21 T cell receptor beta chains sequenced from a single sample in a study of shared clonotypes between healthy human individuals. Generated by immunoSEQ multiplex PCR, the TCRdb table keeps only in-frame clones and is missing some. The top ten clones hold 0.37% of a sample with some 2,500,000 clones, 85% to 95% of them seen once. Material for sequencing was naive CD4+ T cells from PBMCs. Specified subset: CD45RA+ positively selected. The receptors derive from a man aged 18 to 29 in good health. Some clones in this sample may be carry-over from other donors' samples.

The chain has TRBV25-1 and TRBJ1-6, with a possible D match to TRBD1 (6 bases). The germline gives CDR1 MGHDK, CDR2 SYGVNS. Trimming pared 4 bases from V and 10 bases from J, leaving 11 bases between. The CDR3 totals 13 residues. CDR3 sequence: CASSVQGRSPLHF. The CDR3 DNA follows: TGTGCCAGCAGTGTTCAGGGGCGGTCACCCCTCCACTTT.

The chain recombines TRBV7-6 with TRBJ2-2; 9 nucleotides align to TRBD2. J was trimmed by 4 bases and V by 3 bases; bases with no gene match: 6. CDR3 size: 16 residues. Germline assignment: CDR1 SGHVS and CDR2 FNYEAQ. Here the CDR3 reads CASSFRGRGGTGELFF. CDR3 DNA sequence: TGTGCCAGCAGCTTTCGCGGGAGGGGTGGCACCGGGGAGCTGTTTTTT. Full variable domain (rest looked up from reference TRBV7-6 and TRBJ2-2): GAGVSQSPRYKVTKRGQDVALRCDPISGHVSLYWYRQALGQGPEFLTYFNYEAQQDKSGLPNDRFSAERPEGSISTLTIQRTEQRDSAMYRCASSFRGRGGTGELFFGEGSRLTVL.

The rearrangement uses TRBV19 and TRBJ2-5; D perhaps matches TRBD2 (6 bases). This CDR3 spans 16 amino acids. Germline V gene sequence: CDR1 LNHDA, CDR2 SQIVND (reference sequence). Trimming took 7 bases from V and 4 from J, leaving 22 bases between them. CDR3 bases: TGTGCCAGTAACCTAACATGGACGGCGGGAATAGAGACCCAGTACTTC. It yields the protein CASNLTWTAGIETQYF. Based on the CDR3 plus reference TRBV19 and TRBJ2-5, the full variable domain is DGGITQSPKYLFRKEGQNVTLSCEQNLNHDAMYWYRQDPGQGLRLIYYSQIVNDFQKGDIAEGYSVSREKKESFPLTVTSAQKNPTAFYLCASNLTWTAGIETQYFGPGTRLLVL.

This chain connects TRBV6-1 to TRBJ2-5, with D perhaps matching TRBD2 (7 bases). The V end lost 6 bases, the J end lost 5 bases, and 16 bases lay between the germline ends. This CDR3 comprises 14 residues. Germline values: CDR1 MNHNS, CDR2 SASEGT. The DNA of the CDR3 is TGTGCCAGCAGCCAGGGGAGGGTTGGGGAGACCCAGTACTTC. Its protein product is CASSQGRVGETQYF.

This chain uses TRBV29-1 with TRBJ1-3; TRBD1 is a possible D gene (5 bases). CDR3 length: 12 residues. V was shortened by 7 bases and J by 8 bases, with 15 bases between the two germline ends. Germline V lookup: CDR1 SQVTM, CDR2 ANQGSEA. Here the CDR3 reads CSARWQGDTIYF. The CDR3 DNA reads as TGCAGCGCCCGTTGGCAAGGGGACACCATATATTTT.

The rearrangement joins TRBV28 to TRBJ2-1; D is uncertain. CDR1 is MDHEN, CDR2 SYDVKM, per germline. The CDR3 is made up of 13 amino acids. Trimming pared 6 bases from V and 10 bases from J, leaving 16 bases between. This chain's CDR3 is CASSPRPRREQFF. CDR3 nucleotides: TGTGCCAGCAGCCCTAGACCCCGTAGGGAGCAGTTCTTC.

V and J are TRBV19 and TRBJ2-5; 9 bases align to TRBD1. This CDR3 is 15 amino acids long. Germline trimming cut 7 bases from V and 1 base from J; bases unmatched to any gene: 7. Germline V gene lookup returns CDR1 LNHDA and CDR2 SQIVND (reference sequence). In DNA, the CDR3 is TGTGCCAGTAAAAGGGACAGGGAGTCCCAAGAGACCCAGTACTTC. This sequence encodes CASKRDRESQETQYF. The full variable domain, its missing parts supplied by reference TRBV19 and TRBJ2-5, is DGGITQSPKYLFRKEGQNVTLSCEQNLNHDAMYWYRQDPGQGLRLIYYSQIVNDFQKGDIAEGYSVSREKKESFPLTVTSAQKNPTAFYLCASKRDRESQETQYFGPGTRLLVL.

CDR3 sequence (DNA): TGCGCCAGCAGCTTGCCCTTGACAGGGGTTTCAGATACGCAGTATTTT. It encodes CASSLPLTGVSDTQYF. The genes are TRBV5-1 and TRBJ2-3; 8 nucleotides match TRBD1. The CDR3 runs 16 residues. The ends lost 1 base at V and 4 bases at J; junction bases unmatched: 8. The germline CDR1 and CDR2 sequences are SGHRS and YFSETQ. Full variable domain (missing parts from reference TRBV5-1 and TRBJ2-3): KAGVTQTPRYLIKTRGQQVTLSCSPISGHRSVSWYQQTPGQGLQFLFEYFSETQRNKGNFPGRFSGRQFSNSRSEMNVSTLELGDSALYLCASSLPLTGVSDTQYFGPGTRLTVL.

The J gene is TRBJ2-7, the V gene TRBV28, with TRBD2 matching over 9 bases. The CDR3 is 14 residues long. Trimming at V came to 11 bases and at J to 9 bases, leaving 17 bases not matched to a gene. The germline CDR1 and CDR2 sequences are MDHEN and SYDVKM. CDR3 sequence (DNA): TGTGCCTCTACCCAGGGTGGTAGCGGGAGATGGCAGTACTTC. Amino acids: CASTQGGSGRWQYF.

The V gene is TRBV19, the J gene TRBJ1-2; possible D gene TRBD1, 5 bases. Trimming shortened V by 0 bases and J by 6 bases, and 5 bases separated the two germline ends. Germline V CDR1 and CDR2: LNHDA, SQIVND (reference sequence). This CDR3 comprises 12 residues. The CDR3 nucleotides read TGTGCCAGTAGTATAGAAGGGGATGGCTACACCTTC. Residues: CASSIEGDGYTF.

The chain combines TRBV7-8 with TRBJ2-7, with D possibly TRBD1 on 5 matching bases. V shed 1 base and J shed 3 bases, with 16 bases lying between them. Germline CDR1 is SGHVS and CDR2 is FQNEAQ. The CDR3 extends over 16 amino acids. CDR3 sequence reads: CASSLVGVKGIYEQYF. CDR3 bases: TGTGCCAGCAGCTTAGTAGGGGTTAAGGGGATCTACGAGCAGTACTTC.

The CDR3 spells CASRLLPSDGYTF. DNA for the CDR3: TGTGCCAGCCGCCTGCTCCCCTCTGATGGCTACACCTTC. The chain couples TRBV19 to TRBJ1-2; D gene uncertain. The V end was cut by 9 bases, the J end by 6 bases, with 17 bases between. From germline, CDR1 is LNHDA and CDR2 SQIVND (reference sequence). The CDR3 spans 13 residues.

In regard to this clone: The sample contains more than one DNA sequence encoding this CDR3. The gene calls are TRBV5-1 and TRBJ2-3; D remains ambiguous. There are 14 residues in the CDR3. Deletions cut 0 bases from V and 3 bases from J, with 8 bases between. CDR1 is SGHRS and CDR2 is YFSETQ in the germline V gene. DNA of the CDR3: TGCGCCAGCAGCTTGGAGACTGGAACAGATACGCAGTATTTT. It is translated as CASSLETGTDTQYF. Full variable domain (missing parts from reference TRBV5-1 and TRBJ2-3): KAGVTQTPRYLIKTRGQQVTLSCSPISGHRSVSWYQQTPGQGLQFLFEYFSETQRNKGNFPGRFSGRQFSNSRSEMNVSTLELGDSALYLCASSLETGTDTQYFGPGTRLTVL.

The J gene is TRBJ2-7, the V gene TRBV27; 8 positions agree with TRBD1. Unmatched junction bases numbered 9, after V lost 2 bases and J lost 6 bases. Germline CDR1 MNHEY, CDR2 SMNVEV (reference sequence). This CDR3 contains 15 residues. The CDR3 sequence is CASSLLGGRGLEQYF. In DNA form, the CDR3 reads TGTGCCAGCAGTTTACTCGGTGGCAGGGGGCTCGAGCAGTACTTC.

This clone was observed a single time. This sequence joins TRBV10-2 and TRBJ2-4; TRBD1 matches 12 bases. V was pared by 6 bases and J by 2 bases, with 11 bases of the junction left unmatched. Germline V gene data show CDR1 as WSHSY and CDR2 as SAAADI. This CDR3 region has 18 residues. CDR3 coding DNA: TGCGCCAGCAGCCGGGACAGGGGGCGCAGTGGAACCAAAAACATTCAGTACTTC. Residues: CASSRDRGRSGTKNIQYF.

This chain uses TRBV7-3 with TRBJ2-4, with D possibly TRBD2 on 5 matching bases. The germline V and J ends were trimmed by 3 bases and 8 bases, with 11 bases remaining between them. CDR1 is SGHTA and CDR2 is FQGTGA in the germline V gene. The CDR3 covers 13 residues. The CDR3 DNA reads as TGTGCCAGCAGCTTTTCCCCCGGGGACATTCAGTACTTC. Amino acid sequence: CASSFSPGDIQYF.

This clone has a handful of counts. The chain joins TRBV29-1 to TRBJ1-1; the D is unclear. Trimming took 4 bases from V and 1 from J, leaving 7 bases between them. The CDR3 has 12 amino acids. Germline V gene lookup returns CDR1 SQVTM and CDR2 ANQGSEA. The CDR3 is CSVGQPNTEAFF. The CDR3 DNA reads TGCAGCGTTGGTCAGCCGAACACTGAAGCTTTCTTT.

This chain joins TRBV5-6 and TRBJ1-2; D is perhaps TRBD1 (5 bases). V lost 0 bases to trimming and J lost 4 bases, with 16 bases between them. Per germline, CDR1 SGHDT and CDR2 YYEEEE. The CDR3 is made up of 16 amino acids. CDR3 amino acids: CASSLALGRASYGYTF. CDR3 bases: TGTGCCAGCAGCTTGGCCCTAGGCAGGGCGAGCTATGGCTACACCTTC.

This clone was seen only once. The J gene is TRBJ2-6, the V gene TRBV6-6; D might be TRBD1 or TRBD2, each matching 6 bases. V lost 7 bases and J 2 bases, leaving 12 bases between the germline ends. CDR1 is MNHNY and CDR2 is SVGAGI in the germline V gene (reference sequence). The CDR3 has 15 amino acids. CDR3 residues: CASTHRGPGANVLTF. The CDR3 nucleotides are TGTGCCAGCACTCATCGGGGGCCTGGGGCCAACGTCCTGACTTTC.

The chain has TRBV25-1 and TRBJ2-7; the D call may be TRBD1 or TRBD2 (5 bases each). With 5 bases removed from V and 5 bases from J, the gap between germline ends came to 16 bases. The CDR3 consists of 14 residues. Germline CDR1 MGHDK, CDR2 SYGVNS. CDR3: CASSPRGPVHEQYF. The CDR3 DNA sequence: TGTGCCAGCAGTCCCCGGGGCCCGGTCCACGAGCAGTACTTC.

The chain uses TRBV7-3 and TRBJ2-5; 9 bases are shared with TRBD2. The V gene end was trimmed by 4 bases and the J gene end by 4 bases; junction bases not matched to a gene: 10. Germline V gene sequence: CDR1 SGHTA, CDR2 FQGTGA. The CDR3 loop spans 16 amino acids. CDR3 DNA sequence: TGTGCCAGCAGCTCCTACGGGACTAGCTCTGGAGAGACCCAGTACTTC. This encodes CASSSYGTSSGETQYF.